A selection of T cell receptor beta chains follows, all from one sample in a study of T cell responses to AZD1222 COVID-19 vaccine. Profiled with immunoSEQ multiplex PCR; TCRdb holds only in-frame clones, not every one. This sample has more than 150,000 clones; 92% occur once, and the top ten carry 1.5% to 2.5%. The sample consisted of peripheral blood, taken 28 days after the second AZD1222 dose. The receptors stem from an adult who received the AZD1222 COVID-19 vaccine. Each CDR3 is given with its conserved first and last residue. D genes are given only for firm matches. The size entry is marked missing in some rows and otherwise reads once, few, many or a size class.

abundance	d_gene	v_gene	j_gene	CDR3aa	CDR3nt
.	.	TRBV2	TRBJ1-5	CATQQESNQPQHF	TGTGCCACCCAACAGGAGAGCAATCAGCCCCAGCATTTT
.	TRBD1	TRBV13	TRBJ1-1	CASSPGDRGTEAFF	TGTGCCAGCAGCCCCGGGGACAGGGGCACTGAAGCTTTCTTT
.	.	TRBV5-5	TRBJ2-7	CASSLRRTAYEQYF	TGTGCCAGCAGCTTGAGGCGCACCGCCTACGAGCAGTACTTC
once	TRBD2	TRBV5-5	TRBJ2-7	CASSSTPGLAGANF	TGTGCCAGCAGCTCAACTCCGGGACTAGCGGGAGCGAACTTC
.	.	TRBV28	TRBJ1-3	CASSLGPGRNTIYF	TGTGCCAGCAGTTTAGGCCCGGGAAGAAACACCATATATTTT
.	.	TRBV5-4	TRBJ1-3	CASSLGDGGSTIYF	TGTGCCAGCAGCTTGGGCGATGGAGGTAGCACCATATATTTT
.	.	TRBV7-3	TRBJ2-1	CASSLPPDNEQFF	TGTGCCAGCAGCTTACCCCCCGACAATGAGCAGTTCTTC
.	.	TRBV4-2	TRBJ2-4	CASSHGRIQYF	TGTGCCAGCAGCCATGGGCGCATTCAGTACTTC
.	TRBD2	TRBV19	TRBJ2-1	CASSSMTSEAYNEQFF	TGTGCCAGTAGTAGTATGACTAGCGAGGCCTACAATGAGCAGTTCTTC
.	.	TRBV11-3	TRBJ2-3	CASSFSWSRGADTQYF	TGTGCCAGCAGCTTCAGCTGGAGCAGGGGTGCAGATACGCAGTATTTT
.	.	TRBV9	TRBJ2-3	CASSPRTGSTDTQYF	TGTGCCAGCAGCCCTCGGACGGGGAGCACAGATACGCAGTATTTT
.	.	TRBV4-1	TRBJ1-4	CASSQVRSGGEKLFF	TGCGCCAGCAGCCAAGTCCGATCGGGTGGTGAAAAACTGTTTTTT
.	.	TRBV4-1	TRBJ2-2	CASSQDFAGTNTGELFF	TGCGCCAGCAGCCAAGATTTTGCGGGAACCAACACCGGGGAGCTGTTTTTT
.	.	TRBV12-3/TRBV12-4	TRBJ2-5	CASSLSGEIQYF	TGTGCCAGCAGTTTATCTGGAGAGATCCAGTACTTC
.	.	TRBV14	TRBJ2-2	CASSQDVTGSNTGELFF	TGTGCCAGCAGCCAAGATGTGACGGGCTCGAACACCGGGGAGCTGTTTTTT
.	.	TRBV10-3	TRBJ2-5	CAIANSGETQYF	TGTGCCATCGCGAACAGCGGGGAGACCCAGTACTTC
.	.	TRBV6-5	TRBJ2-3	CASSSPGVPYTQYF	TGTGCCAGCAGTTCGCCTGGGGTACCGTATACGCAGTATTTT
.	.	TRBV18	TRBJ2-1	CASSTWGLNEQFF	TGTGCCAGCTCAACGTGGGGGCTCAATGAGCAGTTCTTC
.	.	TRBV9	TRBJ2-3	CASSVPINRDTDTQYF	TGTGCCAGCAGCGTCCCCATCAATAGGGACACAGATACGCAGTATTTT
.	.	TRBV4-1	TRBJ1-4	CASSQDSRGEEKLFF	TGCGCCAGCAGCCAAGATTCCAGGGGTGAAGAAAAACTGTTTTTT
.	TRBD1	TRBV19	TRBJ1-2	CASSMAPGQVNYGYTF	TGTGCCAGTAGTATGGCCCCGGGACAGGTTAACTATGGCTACACCTTC
.	TRBD2	TRBV4-1	TRBJ2-1	CASSPAVTSGSRDEQFF	TGCGCCAGCAGCCCCGCGGTTACTAGCGGGAGTCGCGATGAGCAGTTCTTC
.	TRBD1	TRBV6-5	TRBJ1-2	CATRTGGANYGYTF	TGTGCCACCAGGACAGGGGGCGCTAACTATGGCTACACCTTC
.	TRBD1	TRBV28	TRBJ1-2	CASSLSWDRARGYTF	TGTGCCAGCAGTTTAAGCTGGGACAGGGCACGTGGCTACACCTTC
.	.	TRBV28	TRBJ1-2	CASISPSGYGYTF	TGTGCCAGCATCAGTCCCTCTGGGTATGGCTACACCTTC